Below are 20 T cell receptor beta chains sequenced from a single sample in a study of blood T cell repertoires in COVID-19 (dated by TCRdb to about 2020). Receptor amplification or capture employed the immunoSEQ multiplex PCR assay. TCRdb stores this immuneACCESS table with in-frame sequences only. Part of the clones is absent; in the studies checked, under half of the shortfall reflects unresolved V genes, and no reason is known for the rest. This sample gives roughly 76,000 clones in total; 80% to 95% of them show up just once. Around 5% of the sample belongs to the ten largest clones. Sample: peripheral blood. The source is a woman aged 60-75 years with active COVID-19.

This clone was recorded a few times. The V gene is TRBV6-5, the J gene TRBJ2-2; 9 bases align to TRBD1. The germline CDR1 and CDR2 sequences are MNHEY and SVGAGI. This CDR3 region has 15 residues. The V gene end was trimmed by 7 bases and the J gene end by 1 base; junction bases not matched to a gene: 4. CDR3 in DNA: TGTGCCAGCACCTTGGACAGGGGGAACACCGGGGAGCTGTTTTTT. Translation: CASTLDRGNTGELFF.

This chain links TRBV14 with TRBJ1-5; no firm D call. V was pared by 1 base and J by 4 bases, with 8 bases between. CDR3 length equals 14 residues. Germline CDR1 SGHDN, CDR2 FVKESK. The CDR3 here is CASSQAGFNQPQHF. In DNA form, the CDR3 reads TGTGCCAGCAGCCAAGCGGGATTTAATCAGCCCCAGCATTTT.

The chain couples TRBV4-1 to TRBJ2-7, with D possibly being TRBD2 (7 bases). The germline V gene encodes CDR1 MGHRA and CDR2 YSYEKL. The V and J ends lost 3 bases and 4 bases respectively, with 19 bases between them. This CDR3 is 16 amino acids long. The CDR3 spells CASSQSGASGLYEQYF. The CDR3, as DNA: TGCGCCAGCAGCCAGTCGGGGGCTAGCGGACTTTACGAGCAGTACTTC.

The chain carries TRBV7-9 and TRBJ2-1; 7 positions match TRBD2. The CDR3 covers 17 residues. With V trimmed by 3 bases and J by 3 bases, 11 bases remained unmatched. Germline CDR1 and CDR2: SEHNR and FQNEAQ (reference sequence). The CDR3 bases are TGTGCCAGCAGCTTTATTGGAAGCGGGGCGAGCTACAATGAGCAGTTCTTC. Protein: CASSFIGSGASYNEQFF.

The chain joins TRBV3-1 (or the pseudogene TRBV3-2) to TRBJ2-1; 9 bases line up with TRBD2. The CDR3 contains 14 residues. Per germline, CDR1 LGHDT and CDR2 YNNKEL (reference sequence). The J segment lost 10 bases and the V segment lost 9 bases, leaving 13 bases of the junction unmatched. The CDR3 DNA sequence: TGTGCCAGTAAGGCTAGCGGGATGCACGGGGAGCAGTTCTTC. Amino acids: CASKASGMHGEQFF.

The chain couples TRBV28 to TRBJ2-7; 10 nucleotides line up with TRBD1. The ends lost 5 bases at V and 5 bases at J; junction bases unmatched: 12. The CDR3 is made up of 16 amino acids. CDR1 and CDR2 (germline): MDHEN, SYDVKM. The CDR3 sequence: CASSPLTGGFLNEQYF. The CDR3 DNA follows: TGTGCCAGCAGTCCCTTGACAGGGGGCTTCTTAAACGAGCAGTACTTC.

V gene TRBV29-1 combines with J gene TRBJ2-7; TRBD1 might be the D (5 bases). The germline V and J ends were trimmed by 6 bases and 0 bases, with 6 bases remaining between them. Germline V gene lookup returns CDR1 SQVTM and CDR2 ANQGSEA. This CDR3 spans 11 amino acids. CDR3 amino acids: CSVTVSYEQYF. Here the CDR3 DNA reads TGCAGCGTGACAGTCTCCTACGAGCAGTACTTC.

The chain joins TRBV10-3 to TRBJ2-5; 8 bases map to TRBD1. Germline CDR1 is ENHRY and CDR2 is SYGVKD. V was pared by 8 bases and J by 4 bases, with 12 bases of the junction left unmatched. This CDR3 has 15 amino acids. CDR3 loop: CAIGYDRGHRETQYF. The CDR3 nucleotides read TGTGCCATCGGATACGACAGGGGTCATCGAGAGACCCAGTACTTC.

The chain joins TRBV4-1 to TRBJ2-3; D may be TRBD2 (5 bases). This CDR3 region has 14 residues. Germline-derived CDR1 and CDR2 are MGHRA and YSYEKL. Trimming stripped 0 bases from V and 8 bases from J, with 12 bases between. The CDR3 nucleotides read TGCGCCAGCAGCCAAGACAGGATGGCGGGTACGCAGTATTTT. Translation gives CASSQDRMAGTQYF.

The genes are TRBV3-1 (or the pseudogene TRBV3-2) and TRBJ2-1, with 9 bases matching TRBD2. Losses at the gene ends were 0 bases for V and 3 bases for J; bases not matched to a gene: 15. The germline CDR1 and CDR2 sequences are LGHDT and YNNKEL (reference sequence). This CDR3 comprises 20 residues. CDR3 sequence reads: CASSQDIPLGSGSSYNEQFF. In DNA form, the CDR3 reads TGTGCCAGCAGCCAAGATATTCCGCTGGGTAGCGGGAGCAGCTACAATGAGCAGTTCTTC.

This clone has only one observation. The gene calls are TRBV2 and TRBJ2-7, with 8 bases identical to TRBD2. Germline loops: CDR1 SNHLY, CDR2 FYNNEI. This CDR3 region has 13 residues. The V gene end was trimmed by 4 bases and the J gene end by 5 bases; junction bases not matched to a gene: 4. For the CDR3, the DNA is TGTGCCAGCAGTGGAATTAGCGGGAACGAGCAGTACTTC. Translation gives CASSGISGNEQYF.

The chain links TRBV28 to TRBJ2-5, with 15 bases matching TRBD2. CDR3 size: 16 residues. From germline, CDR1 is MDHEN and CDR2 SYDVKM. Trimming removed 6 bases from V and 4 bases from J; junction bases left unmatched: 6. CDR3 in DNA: TGTGCCAGCAGACCCCCGGGACTAGCGGGAGGAGAGACCCAGTACTTC. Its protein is CASRPPGLAGGETQYF.

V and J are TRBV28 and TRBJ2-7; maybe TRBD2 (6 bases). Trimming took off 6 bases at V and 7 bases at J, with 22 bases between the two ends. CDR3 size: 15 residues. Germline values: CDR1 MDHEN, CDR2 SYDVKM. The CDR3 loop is CASSLTGLQGDEQYF. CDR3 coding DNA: TGTGCCAGCAGCCTGACGGGACTCCAGGGTGATGAGCAGTACTTC.

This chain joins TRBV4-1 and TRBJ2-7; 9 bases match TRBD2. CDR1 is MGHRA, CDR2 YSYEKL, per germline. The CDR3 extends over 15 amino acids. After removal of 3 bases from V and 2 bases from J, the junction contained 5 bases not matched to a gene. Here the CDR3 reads CASSHRLAVTYEQYF. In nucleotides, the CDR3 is TGCGCCAGCAGCCATAGACTAGCGGTTACCTACGAGCAGTACTTC.

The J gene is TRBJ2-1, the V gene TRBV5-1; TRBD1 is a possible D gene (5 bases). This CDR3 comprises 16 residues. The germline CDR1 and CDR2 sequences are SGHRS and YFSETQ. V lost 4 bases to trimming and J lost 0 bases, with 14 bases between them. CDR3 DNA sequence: TGCGCCAGCAGCGGGGTGACAGCGAACTCCTACAATGAGCAGTTCTTC. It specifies CASSGVTANSYNEQFF.

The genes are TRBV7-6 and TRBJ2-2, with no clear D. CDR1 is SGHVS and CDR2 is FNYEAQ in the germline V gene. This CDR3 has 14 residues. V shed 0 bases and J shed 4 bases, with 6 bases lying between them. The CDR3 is CASSLAQVTGELFF. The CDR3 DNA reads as TGTGCCAGCAGCTTAGCCCAGGTCACCGGGGAGCTGTTTTTT.

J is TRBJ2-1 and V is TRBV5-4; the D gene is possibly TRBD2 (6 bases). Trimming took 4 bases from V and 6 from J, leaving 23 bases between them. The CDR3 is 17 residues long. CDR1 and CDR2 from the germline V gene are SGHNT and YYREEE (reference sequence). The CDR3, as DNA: TGTGCCAGCAGCCGGGGGACCTACGCGTCCCCCTCCAATGAGCAGTTCTTC. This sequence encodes CASSRGTYASPSNEQFF.

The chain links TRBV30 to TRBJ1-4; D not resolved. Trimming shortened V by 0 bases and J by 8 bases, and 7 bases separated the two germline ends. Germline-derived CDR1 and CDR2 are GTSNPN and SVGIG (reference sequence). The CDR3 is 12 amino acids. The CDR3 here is CAWSVLVEKLFF. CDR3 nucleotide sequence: TGTGCCTGGAGTGTACTAGTGGAAAAACTGTTTTTT.

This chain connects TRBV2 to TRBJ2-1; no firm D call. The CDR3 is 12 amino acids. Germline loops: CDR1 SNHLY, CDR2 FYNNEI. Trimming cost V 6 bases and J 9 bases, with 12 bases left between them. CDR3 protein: CASRALVGEQFF. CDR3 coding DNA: TGTGCCAGCAGAGCCCTAGTGGGTGAGCAGTTCTTC. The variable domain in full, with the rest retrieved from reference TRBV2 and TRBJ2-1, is EPEVTQTPSHQVTQMGQEVILRCVPISNHLYFYWYRQILGQKVEFLVSFYNNEISEKSEIFDDQFSVERPDGSNFTLKIRSTKLEDSAMYFCASRALVGEQFFGPGTRLTVL.

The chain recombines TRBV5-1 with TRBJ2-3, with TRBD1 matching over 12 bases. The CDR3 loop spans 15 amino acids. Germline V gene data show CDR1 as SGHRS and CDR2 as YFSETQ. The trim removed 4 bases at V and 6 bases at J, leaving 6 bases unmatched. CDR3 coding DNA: TGCGCCAGCAGCAGGGGACAGGGGGCGTGGGATACGCAGTATTTT. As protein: CASSRGQGAWDTQYF.